The 30 T cell receptor beta chains given below trace back to one sample, sequenced in a study of cytomegalovirus exposure and HLA in healthy donors. PCR amplification relied on 60 Vbeta primers (plus 13 Jbeta primers). The method was immunoSEQ multiplex PCR; TCRdb's version includes in-frame clones alone and lacks a portion of them. Of around 97,000 clones in the sample, around 76% were seen once. The sample was PBMCs. All receptors derive from a woman aged 18-29 years in good health and CMV-seropositive.

J is TRBJ1-4 and V is TRBV11-2; D not certain. The CDR3 length is 14 residues. Germline values: CDR1 SGHAT, CDR2 FQNNGV. V was trimmed by 7 bases and J by 2 bases, leaving 11 bases between them. CDR3 sequence (DNA): TGTGCCAGCACCAAAATGAGGACTAATGAAAAACTGTTTTTT. It codes for CASTKMRTNEKLFF.

This clone was counted a few times. The rearrangement uses TRBV4-3 and TRBJ1-4, with D tentatively TRBD1 (5 bases). This CDR3 is built from 17 residues. CDR1 and CDR2 from the germline V gene are LGHNA and YSLEER. V lost 0 bases, J lost 0 bases, and 11 bases lay in between. CDR3 amino acids: CASSQDRVGATNEKLFF. DNA of the CDR3: TGCGCCAGCAGCCAAGATAGGGTAGGGGCAACTAATGAAAAACTGTTTTTT.

The chain combines TRBV15 with TRBJ2-3, with TRBD2 matching over 9 bases. V was clipped by 0 bases and J by 3 bases; unmatched bases: 10. The CDR3 has 18 amino acids. The germline gives CDR1 LNHNV, CDR2 YYDKDF (reference sequence). The CDR3 nucleotides read TGTGCCACCAGCAGAGATCGCGTGCGACTAGCGGAAACAGATACGCAGTATTTT. Amino acid sequence: CATSRDRVRLAETDTQYF.

The V and J genes are TRBV6-5 and TRBJ1-4; tentative D call: TRBD1 (6 bases). The CDR3 extends over 15 amino acids. CDR1 and CDR2 from the germline V gene are MNHEY and SVGAGI. The V gene lost 5 bases and the J gene lost 0 bases, with 10 bases spanning the gap. The CDR3 sequence: CASSRTATTNEKLFF. The CDR3 DNA reads as TGTGCCAGCAGTAGGACAGCTACAACTAATGAAAAACTGTTTTTT.

J is TRBJ2-3 and V is TRBV15, with D unresolved. The CDR3 length is 14 residues. V was trimmed by 0 bases and J by 9 bases, leaving 13 bases between them. Germline CDR1 LNHNV, CDR2 YYDKDF (reference sequence). The CDR3 coding sequence is TGTGCCACCAGCAGAGAAGGCCCCCTAGAAACGCAGTATTTT. It encodes CATSREGPLETQYF.

This clone was recorded only once. The rearrangement joins TRBV9 to TRBJ2-1; 9 bases match TRBD2. The CDR3 spans 15 residues. The germline gives CDR1 SGDLS, CDR2 YYNGEE. V was pared by 3 bases and J by 7 bases, with 8 bases of the junction left unmatched. CDR3 amino acids: CASSETSGVMNEQFF. CDR3 sequence (DNA): TGTGCCAGCAGCGAGACTAGCGGCGTTATGAATGAGCAGTTCTTC.

This chain joins TRBV7-8 and TRBJ1-2; tentatively, D is TRBD1 (5 bases). The length of the CDR3 is 15 residues. The germline gives CDR1 SGHVS, CDR2 FQNEAQ. The ends were cut back, 0 bases at V and 5 bases at J, with 13 bases in the middle. In DNA, the CDR3 is TGTGCCAGCAGCTTAGCCTCGCGGCAGGGATATGGCTACACCTTC. Protein: CASSLASRQGYGYTF. Variable domain in full (rest from reference TRBV7-8 and TRBJ1-2): GAGVSQSPRYKVAKRGQDVALRCDPISGHVSLFWYQQALGQGPEFLTYFQNEAQLDKSGLPSDRFFAERPEGSVSTLKIQRTQQEDSAVYLCASSLASRQGYGYTFGSGTRLTVV.

This chain uses TRBV4-2 with TRBJ1-5, with D tentatively TRBD1 (5 bases). CDR1 is LGHNA and CDR2 is YNFKEQ in the germline V gene. The V and J ends lost 0 bases and 1 base respectively, with 7 bases between them. The CDR3 totals 15 residues. CDR3 sequence reads: CASSQDQGSNQPQHF. The DNA for the CDR3 is TGTGCCAGCAGCCAAGATCAGGGCAGCAATCAGCCCCAGCATTTT.

This sequence joins TRBV30 and TRBJ1-2, with TRBD1 as a possible D gene (5 bases). The CDR3 sequence is 15 residues long. Trimming removed 4 bases from V and 0 bases from J, with 15 bases in between. Germline values: CDR1 GTSNPN, CDR2 SVGIG (reference sequence). CDR3 sequence: CAWTGWDLANYGYTF. CDR3 coding DNA: TGTGCCTGGACAGGGTGGGACTTAGCTAACTATGGCTACACCTTC.

The chain links TRBV30 to TRBJ1-3, with a weak D call TRBD1 (5 bases). Germline V CDR1 and CDR2: GTSNPN, SVGIG (reference sequence). V dropped 3 bases and J dropped 3 bases, with 12 bases sitting between them. This CDR3 is 14 amino acids long. The CDR3 here is CAWSRAGLGNTIYF. The CDR3 region has the DNA TGTGCCTGGAGCCGTGCGGGACTTGGAAACACCATATATTTT.

This clone was recorded once. The chain uses TRBV4-1 and TRBJ2-1; 12 bases fit TRBD2. The CDR3 consists of 16 residues. Germline loops: CDR1 MGHRA, CDR2 YSYEKL. The J segment lost 4 bases and the V segment lost 3 bases, leaving 4 bases of the junction unmatched. The CDR3 is CASSQPGLAGYNEQFF. The CDR3 nucleotides read TGCGCCAGCAGCCAGCCGGGACTAGCGGGTTACAATGAGCAGTTCTTC.

The chain carries TRBV28 and TRBJ1-5; D possibly corresponds to TRBD1 (5 bases). V lost 7 bases, J lost 3 bases, and 22 bases lay in between. This CDR3 comprises 17 residues. Germline values: CDR1 MDHEN, CDR2 SYDVKM. CDR3 residues: CASTPRGSGGDNQPQHF. The CDR3 nucleotides are TGTGCCAGCACTCCACGGGGCTCGGGGGGTGACAATCAGCCCCAGCATTTT.

This chain uses TRBV28 with TRBJ2-7; D not certain. The germline CDR1 and CDR2 sequences are MDHEN and SYDVKM. V was pared by 5 bases and J by 0 bases, with 11 bases between. The CDR3 contains 14 residues. CDR3 amino acids: CASSLARYSYEQYF. CDR3 coding DNA: TGTGCCAGCAGTCTGGCCAGATACTCCTACGAGCAGTACTTC.

The chain carries TRBV19 and TRBJ1-1; tentative D call: TRBD1 (6 bases). Germline V gene data show CDR1 as LNHDA and CDR2 as SQIVND (reference sequence). Between the trimmed V and J ends, which lost 5 bases and 4 bases, there was a span of 11 bases. CDR3 length: 13 residues. The CDR3 DNA reads TGTGCCAGTAGTTCATTAGGGGGCACTGAAGCTTTCTTT. Protein sequence: CASSSLGGTEAFF.

The count of this clone is one. The rearrangement links TRBV7-2 to TRBJ2-7, with a possible D match to TRBD1 (6 bases). The germline CDR1 and CDR2 sequences are SGHTA and FQGNSA. The V end was cut by 5 bases, the J end by 12 bases, with 23 bases between. This CDR3 contains 14 residues. CDR3 DNA sequence: TGTGCCAGCAGCCGGTCCAGGGGATCAACCGGCCTGTACTTC. It codes for CASSRSRGSTGLYF.

The rearrangement joins TRBV6-5 to TRBJ2-3, with D maybe TRBD2 (7 bases). CDR1 and CDR2 (germline): MNHEY, SVGAGI. The CDR3 spans 15 residues. Trimming took off 2 bases at V and 3 bases at J, with 12 bases between the two ends. The CDR3 nucleotides read TGTGCCAGCAGTTACAGGGGGGAGGGGACAGATACGCAGTATTTT. Its translation: CASSYRGEGTDTQYF.

V usage is TRBV27 and J usage is TRBJ1-2; possible D gene TRBD1, 5 bases. Germline values: CDR1 MNHEY, CDR2 SMNVEV (reference sequence). V dropped 4 bases and J dropped 2 bases, with 8 bases sitting between them. The CDR3 runs to 13 residues. As DNA, the CDR3 is TGTGCCAGCAGTTATCGGGGGAACTATGGCTACACCTTC. Protein product: CASSYRGNYGYTF.

About this clone: Sequence at one end of the junction differs from germline and may be a read error. V is TRBV7-7 and J is TRBJ2-1; D perhaps matches TRBD1 (6 bases). The length of the CDR3 is 19 residues. Germline CDR1 and CDR2: SSHAT and FNYEAQ (reference sequence). In DNA form, the CDR3 reads TGTGCTAGCAGCCACCTCCCTCGCCGGGACACCGACTCCTACAATGAGCAGTTCTTC. It specifies CASSHLPRRDTDSYNEQFF.

The chain combines TRBV5-4 with TRBJ1-2; no clear D. Germline CDR1 SGHNT, CDR2 YYREEE (reference sequence). CDR3 length: 16 amino acids. Trimming removed 4 bases at V and 4 bases at J, with 20 bases between. CDR3 loop: CASSTHPAGWGYGYTF. In nucleotides, the CDR3 is TGTGCCAGCAGCACACACCCGGCGGGGTGGGGCTATGGCTACACCTTC.

This sequence joins TRBV19 and TRBJ1-1; maybe TRBD1 (6 bases). The CDR3 has 13 amino acids. The V gene's germline CDR1 is LNHDA and CDR2 SQIVND (reference sequence). V was pared by 3 bases and J by 11 bases, with 16 bases between. The CDR3 loop is CASSIASGVGAFF. CDR3 coding DNA: TGTGCCAGTAGTATCGCTTCAGGGGTTGGGGCTTTCTTT.

The chain employs TRBV5-6 and TRBJ2-4, with a tentative D call TRBD1 (5 bases). V was clipped by 2 bases and J by 1 base, with 19 bases between them. The CDR3 is made up of 18 amino acids. The germline gives CDR1 SGHDT, CDR2 YYEEEE. The CDR3: CASSFNRLRTLAKNIQYF. DNA for the CDR3: TGTGCCAGCAGCTTTAATCGTCTTAGGACACTGGCCAAAAACATTCAGTACTTC.

This clone has just a few counts. V and J are TRBV18 and TRBJ2-5; 7 bases align to TRBD1. J was trimmed by 3 bases and V by 8 bases; bases with no gene match: 3. The CDR3 loop spans 12 amino acids. Per the germline V gene, CDR1 is KGHSH and CDR2 is LQKENI. The CDR3 reads CASPTGKETQYF. Here the CDR3 DNA reads TGTGCCAGCCCGACAGGGAAAGAGACCCAGTACTTC.

The chain employs TRBV4-3 and TRBJ2-3, with 8 bases lining up with TRBD2. The CDR3 consists of 13 residues. The V and J ends lost 4 bases and 5 bases, in that order; junction bases with no gene match: 2. Germline CDR1 and CDR2: LGHNA and YSLEER. CDR3 coding DNA: TGCGCCAGCAGCCTAGCGGGAAGAGATACGCAGTATTTT. This sequence encodes CASSLAGRDTQYF.

This chain links TRBV29-1 with TRBJ2-7; tentatively, D is TRBD2 (6 bases). The V and J ends lost 7 bases and 4 bases respectively, with 17 bases between them. Germline CDR1 SQVTM, CDR2 ANQGSEA. The CDR3 has 13 amino acids. CDR3 coding DNA: TGCAGCGCCGGAGGGGTTAGGACATACGAGCAGTACTTC. As protein: CSAGGVRTYEQYF.

The chain joins TRBV7-2 to TRBJ1-3; D is possibly TRBD1 (6 bases). The V end lost 5 bases, the J end lost 3 bases, and 17 bases lay between the germline ends. Per germline, CDR1 SGHTA and CDR2 FQGNSA. CDR3 length: 16 amino acids. CDR3 bases: TGTGCCAGCAGCCCCCGGGGGGGGCTGGTTGGAAACACCATATATTTT. The encoded protein is CASSPRGGLVGNTIYF.

In its sample, this clone was seen once. V and J are TRBV28 and TRBJ1-5; tentative D call: TRBD1 (6 bases). The CDR3 covers 17 residues. In germline, CDR1 is MDHEN, CDR2 SYDVKM. Deletions cut 0 bases from V and 4 bases from J, with 16 bases between. CDR3 nucleotides: TGTGCCAGCAGTTTATGGACAGGCCACGGGGCGAATCAGCCCCAGCATTTT. Its translation: CASSLWTGHGANQPQHF.

This chain links TRBV15 with TRBJ1-2; D call uncertain. Germline V gene data show CDR1 as LNHNV and CDR2 as YYDKDF (reference sequence). The CDR3 has 13 amino acids. V was trimmed by 1 base and J by 6 bases, leaving 9 bases between them. CDR3 bases: TGTGCCACCAGCAGAGTCAGGCCTGATGGCTACACCTTC. Amino acids: CATSRVRPDGYTF.

The rearrangement links TRBV5-4 to TRBJ2-1, with 7 bases identical to TRBD2. Germline lookup yields CDR1 SGHNT and CDR2 YYREEE (reference sequence). The CDR3 consists of 17 residues. Trimming took 0 bases from V and 3 from J; bases not matched to a gene: 9. The DNA for the CDR3 is TGTGCCAGCAGCTTGGATCCTGCGGGGGTAGTCTACAATGAGCAGTTCTTC. Its translation is CASSLDPAGVVYNEQFF.

Only one count was recorded for this clone. The chain combines TRBV25-1 with TRBJ2-7, with a tentative D call TRBD1 (5 bases). CDR3 size: 14 residues. V lost 4 bases and J 3 bases, leaving 13 bases between the germline ends. CDR1 is MGHDK and CDR2 is SYGVNS in the germline V gene. The CDR3 sequence is CASSAQGPSYEQYF. As DNA, the CDR3 is TGTGCCAGCAGTGCCCAGGGTCCTAGCTACGAGCAGTACTTC.

The V call is TRBV15, the J call TRBJ2-1; 13 bases fit TRBD2. Germline assignment: CDR1 LNHNV and CDR2 YYDKDF (reference sequence). CDR3 size: 17 residues. V gave up 3 bases and J gave up 6 bases; unmatched junction bases: 8. Here the CDR3 reads CATSREGLAGALNEQFF. CDR3 bases: TGTGCCACCAGCAGGGAAGGACTAGCGGGGGCCCTCAATGAGCAGTTCTTC. Variable domain in full (rest from reference TRBV15 and TRBJ2-1): DAMVIQNPRYQVTQFGKPVTLSCSQTLNHNVMYWYQQKSSQAPKLLFHYYDKDFNNEADTPDNFQSRRPNTSFCFLDIRSPGLGDTAMYLCATSREGLAGALNEQFFGPGTRLTVL.